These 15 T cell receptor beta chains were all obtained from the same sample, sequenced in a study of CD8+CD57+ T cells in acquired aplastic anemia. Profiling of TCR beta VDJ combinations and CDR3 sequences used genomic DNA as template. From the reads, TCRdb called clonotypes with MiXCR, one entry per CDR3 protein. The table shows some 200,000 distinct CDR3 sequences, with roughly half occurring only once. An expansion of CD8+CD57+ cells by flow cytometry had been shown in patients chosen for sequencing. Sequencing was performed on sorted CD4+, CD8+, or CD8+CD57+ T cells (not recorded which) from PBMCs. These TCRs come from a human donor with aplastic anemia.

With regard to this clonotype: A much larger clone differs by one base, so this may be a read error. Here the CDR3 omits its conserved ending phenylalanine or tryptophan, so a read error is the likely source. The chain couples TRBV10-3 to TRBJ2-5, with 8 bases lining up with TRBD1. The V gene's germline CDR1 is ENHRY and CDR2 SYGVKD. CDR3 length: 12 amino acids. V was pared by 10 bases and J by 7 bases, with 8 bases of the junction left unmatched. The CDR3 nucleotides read TGTGCCAGTAATACAGGGGGTGGGACCCAGTACCTC. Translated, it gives CASNTGGGTQYL.

CDR3 residues: CATIRDRANSPLHF. Here the CDR3 DNA reads TGTGCCACCATCCGGGACAGGGCCAATTCACCCCTCCACTTT. This rearrangement joins TRBV10-3 to TRBJ1-6; 9 bases fit TRBD1. V lost 10 bases and J lost 7; bases outside the gene matches: 8. The CDR3 totals 14 residues. Germline-derived CDR1 and CDR2 are ENHRY and SYGVKD.

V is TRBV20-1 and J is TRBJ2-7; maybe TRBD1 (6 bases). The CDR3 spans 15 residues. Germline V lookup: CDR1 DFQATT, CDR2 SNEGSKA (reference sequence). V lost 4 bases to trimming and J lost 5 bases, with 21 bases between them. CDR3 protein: CSATTLGQGNHEQYF. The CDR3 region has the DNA TGCAGTGCTACCACGCTAGGGCAGGGGAACCACGAGCAGTACTTC.

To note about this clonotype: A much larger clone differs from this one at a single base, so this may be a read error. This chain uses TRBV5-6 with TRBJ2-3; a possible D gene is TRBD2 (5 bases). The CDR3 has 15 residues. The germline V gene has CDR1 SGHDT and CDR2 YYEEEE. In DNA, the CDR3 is TGTGCCAGCAGCCCCGGGGTGGGGTACACAGATACGCTGTATTTT. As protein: CASSPGVGYTDTLYF.

The CDR3: CSASPDSSSPLHF. The CDR3 DNA reads TGCAGTGCTAGTCCGGACTCTTCTTCACCCCTCCACTTT. The rearrangement uses TRBV20-1 and TRBJ1-6; the D is unclear. Germline values: CDR1 DFQATT, CDR2 SNEGSKA (reference sequence). This CDR3 spans 13 amino acids. The ends were cut back, 3 bases at V and 9 bases at J, with 12 bases in the middle.

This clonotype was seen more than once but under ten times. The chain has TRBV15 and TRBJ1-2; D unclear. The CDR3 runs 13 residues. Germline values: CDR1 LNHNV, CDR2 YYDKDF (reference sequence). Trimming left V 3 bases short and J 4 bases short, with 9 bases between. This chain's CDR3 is CATSSGTFYGYTF. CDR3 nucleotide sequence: TGTGCCACCAGCAGTGGTACATTCTATGGCTACACCTTC. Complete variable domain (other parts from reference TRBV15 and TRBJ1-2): DAMVIQNPRYQVTQFGKPVTLSCSQTLNHNVMYWYQQKSSQAPKLLFHYYDKDFNNEADTPDNFQSRRPNTSFCFLDIRSPGLGDTAMYLCATSSGTFYGYTFGSGTRLTVV.

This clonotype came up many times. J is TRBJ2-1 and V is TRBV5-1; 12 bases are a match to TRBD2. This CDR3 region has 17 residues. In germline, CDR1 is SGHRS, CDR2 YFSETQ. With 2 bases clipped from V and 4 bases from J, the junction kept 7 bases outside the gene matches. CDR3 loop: CASSLLASGRGYNEQFF. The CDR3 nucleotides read TGCGCCAGCAGCTTATTGGCTAGCGGGAGGGGATACAATGAGCAGTTCTTC.

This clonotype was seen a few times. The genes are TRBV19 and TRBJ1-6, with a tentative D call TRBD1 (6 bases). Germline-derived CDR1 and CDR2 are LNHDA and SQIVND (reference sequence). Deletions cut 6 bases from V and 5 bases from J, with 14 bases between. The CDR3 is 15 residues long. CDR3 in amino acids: CASREWGQDNSPLHF. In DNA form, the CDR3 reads TGTGCCAGTAGGGAGTGGGGACAAGATAATTCACCCCTCCACTTT.

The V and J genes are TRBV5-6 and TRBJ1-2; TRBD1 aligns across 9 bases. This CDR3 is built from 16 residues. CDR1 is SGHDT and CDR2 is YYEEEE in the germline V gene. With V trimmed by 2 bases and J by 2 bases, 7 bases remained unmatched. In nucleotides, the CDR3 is TGTGCCAGCAGCTTTAGGACAGGGGCACCAAACTATGGCTACACCTTC. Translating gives CASSFRTGAPNYGYTF.

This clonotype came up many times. Here the CDR3 reads CASSYRDRTTDTQYF. DNA of the CDR3: TGTGCCAGCAGTTACCGGGACAGGACCACAGATACGCAGTATTTT. V usage is TRBV6-6 and J usage is TRBJ2-3; 8 nucleotides line up with TRBD1. The CDR3 covers 15 residues. With 2 bases clipped from V and 2 bases from J, the junction kept 3 bases outside the gene matches. The germline CDR1 and CDR2 sequences are MNHNY and SVGAGI (reference sequence).

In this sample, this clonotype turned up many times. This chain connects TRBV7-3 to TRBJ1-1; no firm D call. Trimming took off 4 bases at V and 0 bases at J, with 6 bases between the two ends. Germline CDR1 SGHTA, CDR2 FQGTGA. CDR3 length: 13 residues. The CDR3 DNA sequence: TGTGCCAGCAGCTATGACTTGAACACTGAAGCTTTCTTT. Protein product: CASSYDLNTEAFF.

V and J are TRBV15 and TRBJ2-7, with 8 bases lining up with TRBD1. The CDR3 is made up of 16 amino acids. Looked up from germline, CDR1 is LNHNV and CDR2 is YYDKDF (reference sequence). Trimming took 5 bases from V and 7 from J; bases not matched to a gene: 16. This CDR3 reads CATSPNPGQVGREQYF. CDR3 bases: TGTGCCACCAGCCCCAACCCGGGACAGGTTGGTCGGGAGCAGTACTTC.

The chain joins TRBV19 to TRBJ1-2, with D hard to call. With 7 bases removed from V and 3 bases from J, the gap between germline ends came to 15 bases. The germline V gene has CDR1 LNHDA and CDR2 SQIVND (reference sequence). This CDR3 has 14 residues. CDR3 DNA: TGTGCCAGTAAGGCCGGGCCGGTCGACTATGGCTACACCTTC. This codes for CASKAGPVDYGYTF.

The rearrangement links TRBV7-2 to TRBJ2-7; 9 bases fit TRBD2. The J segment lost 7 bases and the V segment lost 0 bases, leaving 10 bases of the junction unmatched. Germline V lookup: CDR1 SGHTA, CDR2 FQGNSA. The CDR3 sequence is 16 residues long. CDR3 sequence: CASSLAPLAGAGEQYF. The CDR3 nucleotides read TGTGCCAGCAGCTTAGCCCCACTAGCGGGTGCTGGGGAGCAGTACTTC.

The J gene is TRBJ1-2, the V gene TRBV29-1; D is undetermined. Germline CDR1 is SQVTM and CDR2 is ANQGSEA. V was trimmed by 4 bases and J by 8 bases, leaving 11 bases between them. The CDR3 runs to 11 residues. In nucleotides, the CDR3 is TGCAGCGTTGTATCCTTGCGGGGCTACACCTTC. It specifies CSVVSLRGYTF.